These 6 T cell receptor beta chains came from one sample sequenced in a study of shared clonotypes between healthy human individuals. Generated by immunoSEQ multiplex PCR, the TCRdb table keeps only in-frame clones and is missing some. The sample holds approximately 2,300,000 clones, around 90% seen once. The sequenced material came from naive CD4+ T cells from PBMCs. The subset is: CD45RA+ positively selected. The receptors originated from a man younger than 35 in good health. Some clones in this sample may be carry-over from other donors' samples.

This chain uses TRBV11-2 with TRBJ2-5; 7 positions match TRBD2. V shed 6 bases, J shed 0 bases, and the junction held 7 bases outside the gene matches. This CDR3 is 15 amino acids long. Per germline, CDR1 SGHAT and CDR2 FQNNGV. The CDR3 reads CASSLGLGNQETQYF. As DNA, the CDR3 is TGTGCCAGCAGTCTCGGACTAGGTAACCAAGAGACCCAGTACTTC.

This chain connects TRBV4-1 to TRBJ2-5; 10 bases match TRBD1. The CDR3 runs to 16 residues. Germline V gene data show CDR1 as MGHRA and CDR2 as YSYEKL. V lost 1 base to trimming and J lost 3 bases; unmatched junction nucleotides: 5. This CDR3 reads CASSQGLGQGEETQYF. The CDR3 nucleotides are TGCGCCAGCAGCCAAGGGCTCGGACAGGGGGAAGAGACCCAGTACTTC.

The chain is built from TRBV6-1 and TRBJ1-1; 7 bases are shared with TRBD1. V shed 5 bases and J 5 bases; nucleotides not matched to a gene: 11. The germline gives CDR1 MNHNS, CDR2 SASEGT. This CDR3 is 15 amino acids long. CDR3 bases: TGTGCCAGCAGTACAAAAAGGGGGACAGTAACTGAAGCTTTCTTT. This encodes CASSTKRGTVTEAFF.

Notes on this clone: Other DNA variants within this sample encode the same CDR3. The chain recombines TRBV7-3 with TRBJ2-1; maybe TRBD2 (5 bases). The CDR3 runs to 12 residues. V was cut by 1 base and J by 9 bases, with 7 bases left in between. CDR1 and CDR2 (germline): SGHTA, FQGTGA. As DNA, the CDR3 is TGTGCCAGCAGCTTAATAGGAGGTGAGCAGTTCTTC. Translated: CASSLIGGEQFF. The variable domain in full, with the rest retrieved from reference TRBV7-3 and TRBJ2-1, is GAGVSQTPSNKVTEKGKYVELRCDPISGHTALYWYRQSLGQGPEFLIYFQGTGAADDSGLPNDRFFAVRPEGSVSTLKIQRTERGDSAVYLCASSLIGGEQFFGPGTRLTVL.

About this clone: At the DNA level, this CDR3 is encoded by other sequences in the same sample as well. The CDR3 DNA sequence: TGCGCCAGCAGTGGGGAACCGAGCACAGATACGCAGTATTTT. Its translation: CASSGEPSTDTQYF. This sequence joins TRBV5-1 and TRBJ2-3; D unclear. The CDR3 has 14 residues. Trimming removed 5 bases at V and 0 bases at J, with 10 bases between. CDR1 and CDR2 from the germline V gene are SGHRS and YFSETQ.

V gene TRBV2 combines with J gene TRBJ1-5, with D perhaps TRBD1 (6 bases). Per the germline V gene, CDR1 is SNHLY and CDR2 is FYNNEI. V lost 11 bases and J 1 base, leaving 12 bases between the germline ends. CDR3 length: 13 amino acids. The CDR3 DNA follows: TGTGCCGGCTCAGGGGAGAGCAATCAGCCCCAGCATTTT. Residues: CAGSGESNQPQHF.